This is a list of T cell receptor beta chains from one sample in a study of CD8 T cells in Susac syndrome. TCRdb reprocessed the immunoSEQ multiplex PCR reads via MiXCR and lists one record per CDR3 protein. Among 300,000 or so distinct CDR3 sequences listed, about 90% were seen once. Sequenced: CD4+ T cells from PBMCs. The receptors come from a human donor with multiple sclerosis. Both conserved end residues are part of each CDR3. A D gene is named only where the DNA matches it firmly. Size is stated for part of the rows, as once, few or many counts, or as a class when the clone is expanded.

abundance: -
v_gene: TRBV13
d_gene: -
j_gene: TRBJ2-7
CDR3aa: CASSRTGREQYF
CDR3nt: TGTGCCAGCAGCCGGACCGGTAGAGAGCAGTACTTC

abundance: -
v_gene: TRBV5-4
d_gene: -
j_gene: TRBJ2-5
CDR3aa: CASSTQPLFGQREETQYF
CDR3nt: TGTGCCAGCAGCACCCAACCTCTATTCGGACAAAGGGAAGAGACCCAGTACTTC

abundance: -
v_gene: TRBV2
d_gene: -
j_gene: TRBJ1-1
CDR3aa: CASSAETNTEAFF
CDR3nt: TGTGCCAGCAGTGCGGAGACGAACACTGAAGCTTTCTTT

abundance: -
v_gene: TRBV19
d_gene: TRBD1
j_gene: TRBJ1-3
CDR3aa: CASSARGTGNTIYF
CDR3nt: TGTGCCAGTAGTGCCAGGGGGACTGGAAACACCATATATTTT

abundance: -
v_gene: TRBV12-3/TRBV12-4
d_gene: -
j_gene: TRBJ1-1
CDR3aa: CASGIGRLGAFF
CDR3nt: TGTGCCAGCGGGATCGGGAGGCTCGGGGCTTTCTTT

abundance: -
v_gene: TRBV28
d_gene: -
j_gene: TRBJ1-1
CDR3aa: CASAANTEAFF
CDR3nt: TGTGCCAGCGCAGCGAACACTGAAGCTTTCTTT

abundance: -
v_gene: TRBV2
d_gene: -
j_gene: TRBJ2-3
CDR3aa: CASTDRPGGAQYF
CDR3nt: TGTGCCAGCACAGACAGACCCGGCGGGGCGCAGTATTTT

abundance: -
v_gene: TRBV30
d_gene: -
j_gene: TRBJ2-3
CDR3aa: CAWTGALTDTQYF
CDR3nt: TGTGCCTGGACAGGTGCACTCACAGATACGCAGTATTTT

abundance: once
v_gene: TRBV19
d_gene: -
j_gene: TRBJ2-2
CDR3aa: CASSILQGITGELFF
CDR3nt: TGTGCCAGTAGTATACTTCAGGGGATCACCGGGGAGCTGTTTTTT

abundance: -
v_gene: TRBV20-1
d_gene: -
j_gene: TRBJ2-5
CDR3aa: CSAVAAAQETQYF
CDR3nt: TGCAGTGCTGTAGCGGCGGCCCAAGAGACCCAGTACTTC

abundance: -
v_gene: TRBV6-1
d_gene: TRBD1
j_gene: TRBJ1-1
CDR3aa: CASGTGRMNTEAFF
CDR3nt: TGTGCCAGCGGGACAGGGCGAATGAACACTGAAGCTTTCTTT

abundance: -
v_gene: TRBV12-3/TRBV12-4
d_gene: -
j_gene: TRBJ1-5
CDR3aa: CASSSASAGPQHF
CDR3nt: TGTGCCAGCAGCTCGGCCTCGGCGGGCCCCCAGCATTTT

abundance: -
v_gene: TRBV5-6
d_gene: -
j_gene: TRBJ2-6
CDR3aa: CASRISGASGANVLTF
CDR3nt: TGTGCCAGCAGAATTTCTGGGGCGTCTGGGGCCAACGTCCTGACTTTC

abundance: -
v_gene: TRBV7-6
d_gene: -
j_gene: TRBJ1-6
CDR3aa: CASSLAKQGSPLHF
CDR3nt: TGTGCCAGCAGCTTAGCGAAGCAGGGGTCACCCCTCCACTTT

abundance: -
v_gene: TRBV20-1
d_gene: TRBD1
j_gene: TRBJ2-7
CDR3aa: CSAPRAGQAEIYEQYF
CDR3nt: TGCAGTGCGCCGAGGGCGGGACAGGCAGAAATCTACGAGCAGTACTTC

abundance: -
v_gene: TRBV7-2
d_gene: -
j_gene: TRBJ2-1
CDR3aa: CASSLFGRRGYNEQFF
CDR3nt: TGTGCCAGCAGCTTATTCGGCCGGCGGGGCTACAATGAGCAGTTCTTC

abundance: -
v_gene: TRBV7-9
d_gene: TRBD1
j_gene: TRBJ1-1
CDR3aa: CASSLVPTGSEAFF
CDR3nt: TGTGCCAGCAGCTTAGTGCCGACAGGGAGCGAAGCTTTCTTT

abundance: -
v_gene: TRBV9
d_gene: -
j_gene: TRBJ2-7
CDR3aa: CASSVDGGKGYEQYF
CDR3nt: TGTGCCAGCAGCGTAGATGGTGGGAAGGGCTACGAGCAGTACTTC

abundance: -
v_gene: TRBV5-1
d_gene: TRBD1
j_gene: TRBJ2-5
CDR3aa: CASSRQDREETQYF
CDR3nt: TGCGCCAGCAGCCGTCAGGACAGGGAAGAGACCCAGTACTTC

abundance: -
v_gene: TRBV18
d_gene: -
j_gene: TRBJ2-1
CDR3aa: CASSPRQGSSYNEQFF
CDR3nt: TGTGCCAGCTCACCACGGCAGGGGAGCTCCTACAATGAGCAGTTCTTC

abundance: -
v_gene: TRBV5-8
d_gene: TRBD2
j_gene: TRBJ2-3
CDR3aa: CASSSGLAVFTDTQYF
CDR3nt: TGTGCCAGCAGTTCCGGACTAGCGGTTTTCACAGATACGCAGTATTTT

abundance: -
v_gene: TRBV5-6
d_gene: -
j_gene: TRBJ1-5
CDR3aa: CASSLLSEQPQHF
CDR3nt: TGTGCCAGCAGCTTGTTGAGTGAACAGCCCCAGCATTTT

abundance: -
v_gene: TRBV4-1
d_gene: -
j_gene: TRBJ2-4
CDR3aa: CASSQAPAGKNIQYF
CDR3nt: TGCGCCAGCAGCCAAGCCCCGGCAGGCAAAAACATTCAGTACTTC

abundance: -
v_gene: TRBV9
d_gene: TRBD1
j_gene: TRBJ1-1
CDR3aa: CASSVGIRGPSTEAFF
CDR3nt: TGTGCCAGCAGCGTAGGGATCAGGGGGCCAAGCACTGAAGCTTTCTTT

abundance: -
v_gene: TRBV4-2
d_gene: TRBD2
j_gene: TRBJ2-3
CDR3aa: CASSQASGPTGGTQYF
CDR3nt: TGTGCCAGCAGCCAGGCTAGCGGGCCCACTGGAGGTACGCAGTATTTT

abundance: -
v_gene: TRBV29-1
d_gene: -
j_gene: TRBJ2-1
CDR3aa: CSGTTDEQFF
CDR3nt: TGCAGCGGGACGACAGATGAGCAGTTCTTC

abundance: -
v_gene: TRBV7-3
d_gene: TRBD2
j_gene: TRBJ2-1
CDR3aa: CASSLGLAVEQFF
CDR3nt: TGTGCCAGCAGCTTAGGCCTAGCGGTTGAGCAGTTCTTC

abundance: -
v_gene: TRBV7-9
d_gene: TRBD2
j_gene: TRBJ2-3
CDR3aa: CASSLAGGFPDTQYF
CDR3nt: TGTGCCAGCAGCTTAGCGGGAGGGTTTCCAGATACGCAGTATTTT

abundance: -
v_gene: TRBV20-1
d_gene: -
j_gene: TRBJ2-1
CDR3aa: CSARDLGSPGVNEQFF
CDR3nt: TGCAGTGCTAGAGATCTAGGCTCCCCGGGCGTCAATGAGCAGTTCTTC

abundance: -
v_gene: TRBV30
d_gene: -
j_gene: TRBJ2-7
CDR3aa: CAGQDYSYEQYF
CDR3nt: TGTGCCGGCCAGGACTACTCCTACGAGCAGTACTTC

abundance: -
v_gene: TRBV7-2
d_gene: TRBD1
j_gene: TRBJ1-2
CDR3aa: CASSFYRGGLTYGYTF
CDR3nt: TGTGCCAGCAGCTTCTACAGGGGGGGCCTTACCTATGGCTACACCTTC

abundance: -
v_gene: TRBV18
d_gene: -
j_gene: TRBJ2-3
CDR3aa: CASSPPGMGTDTQYF
CDR3nt: TGTGCCAGCTCACCACCGGGGATGGGCACAGATACGCAGTATTTT

abundance: -
v_gene: TRBV7-3
d_gene: -
j_gene: TRBJ2-5
CDR3aa: CASSPRGGGSKETQYF
CDR3nt: TGTGCCAGCAGCCCACGGGGTGGGGGGAGTAAAGAGACCCAGTACTTC